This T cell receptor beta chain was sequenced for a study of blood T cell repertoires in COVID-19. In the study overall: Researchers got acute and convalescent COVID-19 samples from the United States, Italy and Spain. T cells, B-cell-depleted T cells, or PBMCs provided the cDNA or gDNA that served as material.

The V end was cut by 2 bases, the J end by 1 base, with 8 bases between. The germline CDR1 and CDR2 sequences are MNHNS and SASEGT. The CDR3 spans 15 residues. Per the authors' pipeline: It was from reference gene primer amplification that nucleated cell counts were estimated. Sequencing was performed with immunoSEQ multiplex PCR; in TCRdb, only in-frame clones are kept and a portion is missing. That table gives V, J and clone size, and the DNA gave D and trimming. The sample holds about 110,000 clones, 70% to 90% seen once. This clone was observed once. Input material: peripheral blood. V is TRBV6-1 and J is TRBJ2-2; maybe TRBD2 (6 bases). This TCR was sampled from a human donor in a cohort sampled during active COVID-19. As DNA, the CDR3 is TGTGCCAGCAGTGAAATGGGAGGGAACACCGGGGAGCTGTTTTTT. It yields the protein CASSEMGGNTGELFF.